A single sample gave rise to the 21 T cell receptor beta chains below, sequenced in a study of T-cell reconstitution after alpha-beta-depleted transplantation in children. Preparation of the TCRbeta library involved a method that used unique molecular identifiers. TCRdb independently ran MiXCR on the PCR reads; one entry per CDR3 protein. The sample consists of over 300,000 distinct CDR3 sequences, under 13% of them appearing once. Sequenced here: PBMCs from the stem cell graft donor, sampled from the stem cell graft. All receptors derive from a human donor who donated a stem cell graft to a child with acute lymphoblastic leukemia.

This clonotype has a handful of counts. This sequence joins TRBV5-1 and TRBJ2-6; D unresolved. V was pared by 0 bases and J by 0 bases, with 7 bases between. Germline V gene data show CDR1 as SGHRS and CDR2 as YFSETQ. The CDR3 is made up of 16 amino acids. The CDR3, as DNA: TGCGCCAGCAGCTTGGGGGCAGTCTCTGGGGCCAACGTCCTGACTTTC. Amino acids: CASSLGAVSGANVLTF.

This sequence joins TRBV6-2 or TRBV6-3 and TRBJ2-4; TRBD1 matches at 9 bases. V dropped 4 bases and J dropped 8; count of bases not matched to a gene: 6. Germline values: CDR1 MNHEY, CDR2 SVGEGT. This CDR3 spans 14 amino acids. CDR3 coding DNA: TGTGCCAGCAGTTTAGGACAGGGGTTGGACATTCAGTACTTC. This sequence encodes CASSLGQGLDIQYF.

In this sample, this clonotype turned up a few times. The rearrangement joins TRBV12-3 or TRBV12-4 to TRBJ2-1; D unclear. V lost 6 bases to trimming and J lost 3 bases, with 12 bases between them. CDR3 length: 14 residues. The CDR3 sequence: CASSRSVGYNEQFF. The CDR3 nucleotides read TGTGCCAGCAGCCGAAGTGTGGGCTACAATGAGCAGTTCTTC.

The V and J genes are TRBV20-1 and TRBJ2-7; the D gene is possibly TRBD2 (5 bases). V lost 3 bases, J lost 5 bases, and 14 bases lay in between. Per germline, CDR1 DFQATT and CDR2 SNEGSKA (reference sequence). This CDR3 has 13 amino acids. The CDR3 reads CSARVNLGNEQYF. CDR3 sequence (DNA): TGCAGTGCTAGGGTAAATCTCGGGAACGAGCAGTACTTC.

This clonotype turned up a few times. The chain recombines TRBV7-9 with TRBJ2-2; TRBD2 is a possible D gene (5 bases). V gave up 5 bases and J gave up 10 bases, with 14 bases separating them. From germline, CDR1 is SEHNR and CDR2 FQNEAQ (reference sequence). The CDR3 is 13 amino acids. The DNA for the CDR3 is TGTGCCAGCAGCACCTCGGGGTTTGAGGAGCTGTTTTTT. It encodes CASSTSGFEELFF. Using reference TRBV7-9 and TRBJ2-2 for the parts outside the CDR3, the full variable domain is DTGVSQNPRHKITKRGQNVTFRCDPISEHNRLYWYRQTLGQGPEFLTYFQNEAQLEKSRLLSDRFSAERPKGSFSTLEIQRTEQGDSAMYLCASSTSGFEELFFGEGSRLTVL.

The chain joins TRBV29-1 to TRBJ2-5, with TRBD1 matching over 9 bases. V trimming: 6 bases; J trimming: 4 bases; junction bases outside the gene matches: 12. From germline, CDR1 is SQVTM and CDR2 ANQGSEA. The CDR3 is made up of 15 amino acids. In nucleotides, the CDR3 is TGCAGCGTCCAACCAGGGGGACAGGGAGGAGAGACCCAGTACTTC. This translates into CSVQPGGQGGETQYF.

This clonotype was observed a few times. The V call is TRBV20-1, the J call TRBJ2-7, with 10 positions matching TRBD2. This CDR3 spans 14 amino acids. From germline, CDR1 is DFQATT and CDR2 SNEGSKA (reference sequence). The V gene end was trimmed by 1 base and the J gene end by 6 bases; junction bases not matched to a gene: 6. DNA for the CDR3: TGCAGTGCTAGAGTTGGTCCTAGCGGGAGCGAGCAGTACTTC. Translating it yields CSARVGPSGSEQYF.

This clonotype was seen repeatedly, ten times or more. The chain has TRBV28 and TRBJ2-7; tentative D call: TRBD2 (5 bases). Trimming left V 5 bases short and J 6 bases short, with 20 bases between. The length of the CDR3 is 15 residues. Germline V gene data show CDR1 as MDHEN and CDR2 as SYDVKM. For the CDR3, the DNA is TGTGCCAGCAGTCTACCGGACCTAGGTCGGGGCGAGCAGTACTTC. It specifies CASSLPDLGRGEQYF.

This clonotype has only a few counts. The chain is built from TRBV10-3 and TRBJ2-6; 9 positions match TRBD1. Germline-derived CDR1 and CDR2 are ENHRY and SYGVKD. The CDR3 loop spans 16 amino acids. V gave up 6 bases and J gave up 1 base; unmatched junction bases: 4. The CDR3 here is CAISLGTGSGANVLTF. The DNA for the CDR3 is TGTGCCATCAGCCTAGGGACAGGGTCTGGGGCCAACGTCCTGACTTTC.

This clonotype was seen only a few times. This rearrangement joins TRBV20-1 to TRBJ2-3, with TRBD2 matching 8 bases. Per the germline V gene, CDR1 is DFQATT and CDR2 is SNEGSKA (reference sequence). CDR3 length: 15 amino acids. V shed 6 bases, J shed 6 bases, and the junction held 14 bases outside the gene matches. The CDR3 loop reads CSAERPAGGMDTQYF. CDR3 sequence (DNA): TGCAGTGCGGAGAGGCCTGCGGGAGGCATGGATACGCAGTATTTT.

This clonotype was recorded a few times. This sequence joins TRBV4-2 and TRBJ1-4; 7 nucleotides match TRBD1. This CDR3 region has 16 residues. The J segment lost 5 bases and the V segment lost 0 bases, leaving 6 bases of the junction unmatched. Germline values: CDR1 LGHNA, CDR2 YNFKEQ. CDR3 sequence reads: CASSQDFATGNEKLFF. DNA of the CDR3: TGTGCCAGCAGCCAAGATTTCGCGACAGGGAATGAAAAACTGTTTTTT.

There are a few counts of this clonotype. The J gene is TRBJ2-7, the V gene TRBV14, with 9 bases matching TRBD1. The germline gives CDR1 SGHDN, CDR2 FVKESK. The CDR3 runs to 15 residues. With 3 bases clipped from V and 3 bases from J, the junction kept 6 bases outside the gene matches. Here the CDR3 reads CASSHAPGQGYEQYF. Here the CDR3 DNA reads TGTGCCAGCAGCCATGCGCCGGGACAGGGCTACGAGCAGTACTTC.

This clonotype has only a few counts. The CDR3 region is CSANRGADTQYF. CDR3 sequence (DNA): TGCAGTGCTAACAGGGGGGCAGATACGCAGTATTTT. This chain uses TRBV20-1 with TRBJ2-3; TRBD1 matches at 8 bases. CDR1 and CDR2 (germline): DFQATT, SNEGSKA (reference sequence). The V segment lost 4 bases and the J segment 4 bases; nucleotides outside the gene matches: 1. The CDR3 runs 12 residues.

V usage is TRBV20-1 and J usage is TRBJ1-1; 10 bases are a match to TRBD1. J was trimmed by 3 bases and V by 1 base; bases with no gene match: 17. The CDR3 sequence is 19 residues long. Germline V CDR1 and CDR2: DFQATT, SNEGSKA (reference sequence). DNA for the CDR3: TGCAGTGCTAGAGCTCCCAGGGACAGGGGATATGTGGTTCACACTGAAGCTTTCTTT. This gives the protein CSARAPRDRGYVVHTEAFF.

The sample holds one count of this clonotype. Germline is not matched at one junction end, which may reflect a read error. The chain uses TRBV20-1 and TRBJ2-6, with D perhaps given as TRBD1 or TRBD2 (5 bases each). Germline V lookup: CDR1 DFQATT, CDR2 SNEGSKA (reference sequence). CDR3 size: 12 residues. The CDR3 bases are TGCAGTCTCAGGGCCCTAGCCAACGGCCTGACTTTC. It yields the protein CSLRALANGLTF.

This clonotype has at least ten counts. The chain carries TRBV5-6 and TRBJ2-2; maybe TRBD1 (5 bases). Germline V gene lookup returns CDR1 SGHDT and CDR2 YYEEEE. Trimming stripped 1 base from V and 3 bases from J, with 10 bases between. This CDR3 region has 15 residues. The CDR3 DNA is TGTGCCAGCAGCTTGAATGGGGCCGACACCGGGGAGCTGTTTTTT. Translating gives CASSLNGADTGELFF. Supplemented by reference TRBV5-6 and TRBJ2-2, the full variable domain reads DAGVTQSPTHLIKTRGQQVTLRCSPKSGHDTVSWYQQALGQGPQFIFQYYEEEERQRGNFPDRFSGHQFPNYSSELNVNALLLGDSALYLCASSLNGADTGELFFGEGSRLTVL.

The table lists this clonotype with a few counts. This chain connects TRBV5-1 to TRBJ2-7, with TRBD2 matching 10 bases. V shed 0 bases and J 3 bases; nucleotides not matched to a gene: 9. The CDR3 totals 17 residues. The germline CDR1 and CDR2 sequences are SGHRS and YFSETQ. This CDR3 reads CASSLEPGASGSYEQYF. The DNA for the CDR3 is TGCGCCAGCAGCTTGGAGCCAGGGGCTAGCGGGAGCTACGAGCAGTACTTC.

This chain joins TRBV7-2 and TRBJ2-5, with D perhaps matching TRBD2 (5 bases). The V gene lost 5 bases and the J gene lost 2 bases, with 9 bases spanning the gap. In germline, CDR1 is SGHTA, CDR2 FQGNSA. The CDR3 covers 13 residues. CDR3 bases: TGTGCCAGCAGCCCCCAGCGGCAAGAGACCCAGTACTTC. This gives the protein CASSPQRQETQYF.

This clonotype came up a few times. This sequence joins TRBV5-1 and TRBJ2-1, with 11 bases identical to TRBD1. Germline CDR1 is SGHRS and CDR2 is YFSETQ. V shed 1 base, J shed 3 bases, and the junction held 3 bases outside the gene matches. The CDR3 loop spans 16 amino acids. CDR3 bases: TGCGCCAGCAGCTTGTATGGGACAGGGGGCTACAATGAGCAGTTCTTC. Its translation is CASSLYGTGGYNEQFF. Complete variable domain (other parts from reference TRBV5-1 and TRBJ2-1): KAGVTQTPRYLIKTRGQQVTLSCSPISGHRSVSWYQQTPGQGLQFLFEYFSETQRNKGNFPGRFSGRQFSNSRSEMNVSTLELGDSALYLCASSLYGTGGYNEQFFGPGTRLTVL.

V usage is TRBV20-1 and J usage is TRBJ2-3; 10 bases align to TRBD2. CDR3 length: 19 amino acids. J gave up 2 bases and V 6 bases, and 20 bases lay outside the gene matches. Per germline, CDR1 DFQATT and CDR2 SNEGSKA (reference sequence). The chain's CDR3 is CSATGASGSSMGFTDTQYF. CDR3 nucleotides: TGCAGTGCGACCGGGGCTAGCGGGAGTTCCATGGGTTTCACAGATACGCAGTATTTT.

This chain connects TRBV6-1 to TRBJ2-1, with D perhaps TRBD2 (6 bases). There are 13 residues in the CDR3. Germline V gene data show CDR1 as MNHNS and CDR2 as SASEGT. V was clipped by 6 bases and J by 10 bases, with 16 bases between them. CDR3 amino acids: CASSRGVGGEQFF. The CDR3 bases are TGTGCCAGCAGCCGAGGGGTGGGGGGAGAGCAGTTCTTC.